This TCR beta chain was sequenced in a study of blood T cell repertoires in COVID-19. At the level of the study: PBMCs, B-cell-depleted T cells, or T cells were the source of the cDNA or gDNA that made up the material.

Study processing details: Estimation of nucleated cell counts was performed using reference gene primer amplification. Produced via immunoSEQ multiplex PCR; TCRdb's table is partial and in-frame only. Clone size and V and J calls were adopted from that table, with D and trimming inferred from the DNA. There are 35,000 to 50,000 clones in the sample; around four fifths occur only once, and approximately 6% lies in the top ten. From germline, CDR1 is SGHRS and CDR2 YFSETQ. V lost 0 bases to trimming and J lost 8 bases, with 11 bases between them. This CDR3 has 13 residues. The receptor comes from a woman aged 80 or older with acute or convalescent COVID-19. This sequence joins TRBV5-1 and TRBJ1-1, with D possibly being TRBD1 (6 bases). The source material was peripheral blood. The CDR3: CASSLDRVAEAFF. CDR3 in DNA: TGCGCCAGCAGCTTGGACAGGGTAGCCGAAGCTTTCTTT.